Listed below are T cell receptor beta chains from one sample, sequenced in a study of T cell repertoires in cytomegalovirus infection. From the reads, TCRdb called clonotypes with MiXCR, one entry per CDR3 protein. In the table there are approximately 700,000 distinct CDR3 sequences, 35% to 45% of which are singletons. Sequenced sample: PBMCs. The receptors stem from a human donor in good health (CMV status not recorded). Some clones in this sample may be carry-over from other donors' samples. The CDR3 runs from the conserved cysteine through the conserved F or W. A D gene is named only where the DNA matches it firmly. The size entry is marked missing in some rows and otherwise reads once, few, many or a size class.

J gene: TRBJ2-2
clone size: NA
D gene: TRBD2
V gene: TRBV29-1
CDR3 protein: CSVKTRGGARPGELFF
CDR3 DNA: TGCAGCGTCAAAACGCGGGGGGGAGCGAGACCCGGGGAGCTGTTTTTT

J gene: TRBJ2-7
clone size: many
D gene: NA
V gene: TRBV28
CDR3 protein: CASSLKYEQYF
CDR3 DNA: TGTGCCAGCAGCTTGAAGTACGAGCAGTACTTC

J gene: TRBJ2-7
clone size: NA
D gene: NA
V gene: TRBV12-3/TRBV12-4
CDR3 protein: CASSWGLDEQYF
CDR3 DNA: TGTGCCAGCAGTTGGGGGCTCGACGAGCAGTACTTC

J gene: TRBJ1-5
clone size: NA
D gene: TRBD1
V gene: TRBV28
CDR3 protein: CASSPRDRDNQPQHF
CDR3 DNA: TGTGCCAGCAGTCCCCGGGACAGGGACAATCAGCCCCAGCATTTT

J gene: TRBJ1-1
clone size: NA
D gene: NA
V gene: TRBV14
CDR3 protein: CASSKPTRATEACF
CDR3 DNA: TGTGCCAGCAGCAAACCCACTAGGGCCACGGAAGCTTGCTTT

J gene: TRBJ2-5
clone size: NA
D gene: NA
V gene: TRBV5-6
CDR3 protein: CASSLIVVSTLQETQYF
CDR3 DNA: TGTGCCAGCAGCCTGATCGTGGTGTCGACACTTCAAGAGACCCAGTACTTC

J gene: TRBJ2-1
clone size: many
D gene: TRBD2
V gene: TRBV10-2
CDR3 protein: CASSEWRELYNEQFF
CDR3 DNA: TGCGCCAGCAGTGAGTGGCGGGAGCTATACAATGAGCAGTTCTTC

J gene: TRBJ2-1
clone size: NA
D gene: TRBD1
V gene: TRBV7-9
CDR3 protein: CASNPRDPKARGFEQFF
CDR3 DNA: TGTGCCAGCAACCCTAGAGACCCCAAAGCCAGGGGGTTTGAGCAGTTCTTC

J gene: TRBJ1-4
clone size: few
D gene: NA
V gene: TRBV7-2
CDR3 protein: CASSTGSGEKLFF
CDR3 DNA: TGTGCCAGCAGCACCGGCAGCGGTGAAAAACTGTTTTTT

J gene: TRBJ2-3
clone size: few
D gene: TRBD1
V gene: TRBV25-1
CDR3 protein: CASSPLAGTGGGDTQYF
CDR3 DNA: TGTGCCAGCAGTCCTCTTGCCGGGACAGGCGGTGGAGATACGCAGTATTTT